The 19 T cell receptor beta chains presented below share a single source sample, sequenced in a study of blood T cell repertoires in COVID-19. The method was immunoSEQ multiplex PCR; TCRdb's version includes in-frame clones alone and lacks a portion of them. This table has 70,000 or so clones, about 88% appearing once. The sample consisted of peripheral blood. The source of these receptors is a human donor in a cohort sampled during active COVID-19.

As DNA, the CDR3 is TGTGCCAGCAGTCCGACTAGCGGGATAGAGCAGTTCTTC. Encoded protein: CASSPTSGIEQFF. The V call is TRBV9, the J call TRBJ2-1; 11 nucleotides match TRBD2. The CDR3 consists of 13 residues. Per the germline V gene, CDR1 is SGDLS and CDR2 is YYNGEE. V dropped 5 bases and J dropped 10; count of bases not matched to a gene: 5.

V usage is TRBV2 and J usage is TRBJ2-1; D is possibly TRBD1 (5 bases). Germline CDR1 and CDR2: SNHLY and FYNNEI. Trimming pared 3 bases from V and 0 bases from J, leaving 6 bases between. CDR3 length: 14 residues. The chain's CDR3 is CASSDDSSYNEQFF. CDR3 in DNA: TGTGCCAGCAGTGACGACAGCTCCTACAATGAGCAGTTCTTC.

The V call is TRBV6-6, the J call TRBJ1-5; D possibly corresponds to TRBD1 (5 bases). This CDR3 is 15 amino acids long. Per the germline V gene, CDR1 is MNHNY and CDR2 is SVGAGI (reference sequence). Trimming took 6 bases from V and 2 from J, leaving 14 bases between them. Here the CDR3 DNA reads TGTGCCAGCAGCCTAACAGGCCTCGGCAATCAGCCCCAGCATTTT. It encodes CASSLTGLGNQPQHF.

This clone appeared a single time. CDR3 sequence: CASSLGGEAKNIQYF. The CDR3 DNA reads as TGCGCCAGCAGCTTAGGGGGAGAGGCCAAAAACATTCAGTACTTC. This chain joins TRBV5-1 and TRBJ2-4; D is possibly TRBD1 (6 bases). V lost 2 bases and J lost 1, with 10 bases in between. CDR3 length: 15 residues. The V gene's germline CDR1 is SGHRS and CDR2 YFSETQ.

The CDR3: CSVEAPAGYEQYV. DNA of the CDR3: TGCAGCGTTGAAGCGCCCGCGGGTTACGAGCAGTACGTC. This chain connects TRBV29-1 to TRBJ2-7; D is perhaps TRBD2 (5 bases). The CDR3 is 13 amino acids. Looked up from germline, CDR1 is SQVTM and CDR2 is ANQGSEA. V lost 1 base to trimming and J lost 4 bases, with 11 bases between them.

V usage is TRBV5-4 and J usage is TRBJ2-4; TRBD1 might be the D (6 bases). Germline V gene lookup returns CDR1 SGHNT and CDR2 YYREEE (reference sequence). The CDR3 contains 16 residues. The ends were cut back, 0 bases at V and 9 bases at J, with 19 bases in the middle. The CDR3 reads CASSLAGAGAKGIQYF. The CDR3 nucleotides read TGTGCCAGCAGCTTGGCAGGGGCTGGGGCAAAGGGCATTCAGTACTTC. The full variable domain, in which reference TRBV5-4 and TRBJ2-4 provide the parts outside the CDR3, is ETGVTQSPTHLIKTRGQQVTLRCSSQSGHNTVSWYQQALGQGPQFIFQYYREEENGRGNFPPRFSGLQFPNYSSELNVNALELDDSALYLCASSLAGAGAKGIQYFGAGTRLSVL.

The chain recombines TRBV28 with TRBJ2-1, with a tentative D call TRBD1 (6 bases). The CDR3 is 12 residues long. The V gene's germline CDR1 is MDHEN and CDR2 SYDVKM. Trimming pared 5 bases from V and 7 bases from J, leaving 9 bases between. DNA for the CDR3: TGTGCCAGCAGTCGACAGGTTAATGAGCAGTTCTTC. The encoded protein is CASSRQVNEQFF.

This clone was counted a few times. CDR3 in amino acids: CASSLSGLAGSTEAFF. As DNA, the CDR3 is TGTGCCAGCAGTTTATCCGGTTTAGCGGGAAGCACTGAAGCTTTCTTT. The V call is TRBV27, the J call TRBJ1-1, with D hard to call. The CDR3 is 16 residues long. V lost 0 bases and J 4 bases, leaving 15 bases between the germline ends. Germline values: CDR1 MNHEY, CDR2 SMNVEV (reference sequence).

The V and J genes are TRBV19 and TRBJ1-1; D may be TRBD1 (6 bases). Germline CDR1 and CDR2: LNHDA and SQIVND (reference sequence). CDR3 length: 15 residues. The V gene lost 6 bases and the J gene lost 1 base, with 15 bases spanning the gap. CDR3 region: CASRITGRRNTEAFF. CDR3 in DNA: TGTGCCAGTAGAATTACAGGGAGAAGGAACACTGAAGCTTTCTTT.

V gene TRBV30 combines with J gene TRBJ1-2; 12 bases are a match to TRBD1. V was pared by 7 bases and J by 7 bases, with 13 bases of the junction left unmatched. CDR3 length: 15 residues. Germline CDR1 GTSNPN, CDR2 SVGIG (reference sequence). Written as DNA, the CDR3 is TGTGCCTTCTCACGGGACAGGGGGCGAATGGGTGGCTACACCTTC. Its protein is CAFSRDRGRMGGYTF.

The chain employs TRBV7-3 and TRBJ2-1, with TRBD2 matching over 11 bases. This CDR3 is built from 15 residues. The germline CDR1 and CDR2 sequences are SGHTA and FQGTGA. With 5 bases clipped from V and 6 bases from J, the junction kept 6 bases outside the gene matches. The CDR3 loop is CASSVTSGGLNEQFF. As DNA, the CDR3 is TGTGCCAGCAGCGTCACTAGCGGGGGACTCAATGAGCAGTTCTTC.

The chain uses TRBV9 and TRBJ2-3, with 16 bases lining up with TRBD2. CDR3 length equals 16 residues. Germline CDR1 SGDLS, CDR2 YYNGEE. Trimming at V came to 0 bases and at J to 6 bases, leaving 1 base not matched to a gene. The CDR3 is CASSVEGLAGGDTQYF. As DNA, the CDR3 is TGTGCCAGCAGCGTAGAGGGACTAGCGGGAGGGGATACGCAGTATTTT.

The chain joins TRBV2 to TRBJ1-2, with TRBD1 identical over 9 bases. There are 14 residues in the CDR3. CDR1 and CDR2 (germline): SNHLY, FYNNEI. The trim removed 7 bases at V and 4 bases at J, leaving 7 bases unmatched. This chain's CDR3 is CASKGQGDLYGYTF. Written as DNA, the CDR3 is TGTGCCAGCAAGGGACAGGGTGATCTCTATGGCTACACCTTC.

This chain uses TRBV29-1 with TRBJ1-1; TRBD1 agrees at 10 bases. CDR1 and CDR2 (germline): SQVTM, ANQGSEA. Trimming at V came to 6 bases and at J to 6 bases, leaving 7 bases not matched to a gene. CDR3 length equals 13 residues. Written as DNA, the CDR3 is TGCAGCGTGACCGGGACAGGGGAGGCTGAAGCTTTCTTT. Translated, it gives CSVTGTGEAEAFF.

The CDR3 bases are TGTGCCAGCAGTGAAGAGGTTACTACTATGGCTATCACCTTC. It translates to CASSEEVTTMAITF. This chain links TRBV6-1 with TRBJ1-2; D is unresolved. Germline assignment: CDR1 MNHNS and CDR2 SASEGT. Trimming stripped 1 base from V and 13 bases from J, with 19 bases between. The CDR3 runs 14 residues.

This sequence joins TRBV5-8 and TRBJ1-5, with D unclear. Germline CDR1 SGHTS, CDR2 YDEGEE. Trimming shortened V by 1 base and J by 0 bases, and 11 bases separated the two germline ends. The CDR3 is 16 amino acids. CDR3 region: CASSLWEWDSNQPQHF. CDR3 sequence (DNA): TGTGCCAGCAGCTTGTGGGAGTGGGATAGCAATCAGCCCCAGCATTTT. The full variable domain, with the rest looked up from reference TRBV5-8 and TRBJ1-5, is EAGVTQSPTHLIKTRGQQATLRCSPISGHTSVYWYQQALGLGLQFLLWYDEGEERNRGNFPPRFSGRQFPNYSSELNVNALELEDSALYLCASSLWEWDSNQPQHFGDGTRLSIL.

V is TRBV29-1 and J is TRBJ2-3; 9 bases are a match to TRBD2. Germline CDR1 reads SQVTM; CDR2 reads ANQGSEA. CDR3 length: 14 residues. Trimming at V came to 6 bases and at J to 6 bases, leaving 10 bases not matched to a gene. CDR3 DNA: TGCAGCGTCCTTAGCGGGAGAGGTTTTGATACGCAGTATTTT. Protein product: CSVLSGRGFDTQYF.

The V gene is TRBV7-9, the J gene TRBJ2-7, with a tentative D call TRBD2 (5 bases). Germline values: CDR1 SEHNR, CDR2 FQNEAQ (reference sequence). Trimming removed 4 bases from V and 7 bases from J, with 17 bases in between. CDR3 length: 14 residues. The CDR3 reads CASSSKPGFGEQYF. The CDR3 coding sequence is TGTGCCAGCAGCTCTAAACCGGGGTTCGGGGAGCAGTACTTC.

This clone was detected once. The J gene is TRBJ2-3, the V gene TRBV29-1; 8 bases align to TRBD1. The junction had 10 bases not matched to a gene; V was cut back by 3 bases and J by 2 bases. In germline, CDR1 is SQVTM, CDR2 ANQGSEA. This CDR3 is 16 amino acids long. CDR3 DNA: TGCAGCGTTGAGGGAGGACAGGGCATGATCACAGATACGCAGTATTTT. This sequence encodes CSVEGGQGMITDTQYF.